This TCR beta chain was profiled in a study of T cell repertoires in cytomegalovirus infection. Whole-study context: Newly reported HLA-C-restricted and thoroughly characterized HLA-B-restricted CMV epitopes were employed. Public TCR beta signature analysis indicated the presence of both CMV infection and matching HLA type.

This clonotype appeared a few times. Its antigen is not identified. TCRdb reprocessed the reads via MiXCR and lists one record per CDR3 protein. The data hold some 350,000 distinct CDR3 sequences, with roughly a third observed a single time. The study, taken as a whole, reports: CMV-specific HLA-C-restricted TCR beta clonotypes dominated the ex vivo response. Cumulated frequencies of public TCR beta families served to identify carriers of CMV plus the relevant HLA.

The CDR3 spans 15 residues. The germline CDR1 and CDR2 sequences are LNHDA and SQIVND (reference sequence). V gave up 6 bases and J gave up 8 bases; unmatched junction bases: 11. The chain is built from TRBV19 and TRBJ2-1; 9 bases are shared with TRBD2. This TCR derives from a human donor in good health (CMV status not recorded). Some clones in this sample may be carry-over from other donors' samples. The starting material was cultured PBMCs, obtained from culture after CMV antigen stimulation. CDR3 residues: CASSLSREGRYEQFF. The CDR3 DNA reads as TGTGCCAGTAGCTTATCGCGGGAGGGCAGGTATGAGCAGTTCTTC.